These 30 T cell receptor beta chains came from one sample sequenced in a study of spatial heterogeneity in lung cancer. Study-wide findings and caveats: Tumor mutation counts were tracked by expanded intratumoral alpha and beta TCR counts.

The sample's time point: sample taken at primary tumor resection. TCRdb used MiXCR to reprocess the 5' RACE reads, holding one entry per CDR3 protein. The profile covers roughly 7,000 distinct CDR3 sequences, with approximately 14% appearing a single time and 8% to 10% taken by the ten largest. These receptors lack a known antigen. The material sequenced was lung tumor tissue, taken at surgery. The receptor source for this set is a male donor with early-stage non-small cell lung cancer.

There are a few counts of this clonotype. A library prepared for alpha chains yielded this beta chain as an off-target read; its size is of little meaning. The chain links TRBV6-2 or TRBV6-3 to TRBJ2-2, with 8 bases that match TRBD2. Germline loops: CDR1 MNHEY, CDR2 SVGEGT. The CDR3 is 16 residues long. The ends lost 6 bases at V and 4 bases at J; junction bases unmatched: 10. The CDR3 loop reads CASSHHIAGFTGELFF. CDR3 DNA: TGTGCCAGCAGCCATCACATAGCGGGATTCACCGGGGAGCTGTTTTTT.

The table lists this clonotype with a few counts. This beta chain is an unintended read in a library built for alpha chains; its size means little. The chain has TRBV7-2 and TRBJ2-1; 7 bases line up with TRBD1. This CDR3 is 18 amino acids long. Germline CDR1 SGHTA, CDR2 FQGNSA. V was clipped by 5 bases and J by 5 bases; unmatched bases: 18. The CDR3 sequence: CASSLRQGVTRSDNEQFF. In nucleotides, the CDR3 is TGTGCCAGCAGCCTGCGACAGGGTGTGACGCGGTCGGACAATGAGCAGTTCTTC.

This clonotype counts as medium-sized. With the library built for alpha chains, this beta chain is off target and its frequency is not meaningful. The J gene is TRBJ1-2, the V gene TRBV12-3 or TRBV12-4; D gene unclear. Trimming cost V 3 bases and J 4 bases, with 9 bases left between them. CDR3 length: 13 amino acids. CDR3 residues: CASSFSPFYGYTF. DNA of the CDR3: TGTGCCAGCAGTTTCTCCCCGTTCTATGGCTACACCTTC.

This clonotype appeared many times. The library was designed around alpha chains, so this beta chain is a stray read whose abundance carries little weight. The chain employs TRBV28 and TRBJ2-2, with a possible D match to TRBD1 (6 bases). V lost 6 bases and J lost 1, with 12 bases in between. Germline lookup yields CDR1 MDHEN and CDR2 SYDVKM. The CDR3 is 15 residues long. Written as DNA, the CDR3 is TGTGCCAGCAGCCCTGAGACAGGGAACACCGGGGAGCTGTTTTTT. Its protein product is CASSPETGNTGELFF.

In its sample, this clonotype was seen many times. For a library built for alpha chains, this beta chain is a stray read; little rests on its size. The CDR3 nucleotides read TGTGCCAGCAGTACCGGGATAAAAGGTCACTATGGCTACACCTTC. As protein: CASSTGIKGHYGYTF. The genes are TRBV25-1 and TRBJ1-2; no firm D call. V dropped 5 bases and J dropped 3 bases, with 16 bases sitting between them. The length of the CDR3 is 15 residues. Germline assignment: CDR1 MGHDK and CDR2 SYGVNS.

Ten or more counts support this clonotype. A library prepared for alpha chains yielded this beta chain as an off-target read; its size is of little meaning. The chain links TRBV9 to TRBJ2-1; the match to TRBD2 covers 9 bases. Unmatched junction bases numbered 2, after V lost 4 bases and J lost 9 bases. Germline-derived CDR1 and CDR2 are SGDLS and YYNGEE. This CDR3 has 12 amino acids. CDR3 coding DNA: TGTGCCAGCAGCCTGACTAGCGGTGAGCAGTTCTTC. It encodes CASSLTSGEQFF.

This clonotype was observed many times. This beta chain was picked up by a library intended for alpha chains and is off target, so its count carries little meaning. This chain connects TRBV4-3 to TRBJ2-1; TRBD2 agrees at 7 bases. Germline CDR1 is LGHNA and CDR2 is YSLEER. V was clipped by 0 bases and J by 4 bases; unmatched bases: 6. The CDR3 sequence is 16 residues long. The CDR3 loop is CASSQEGSGDYNEQFF. CDR3 nucleotides: TGCGCCAGCAGCCAAGAAGGAAGCGGGGATTACAATGAGCAGTTCTTC.

A note on this clonotype: This beta chain is an unintended read in a library built for alpha chains; its size means little. The V call is TRBV15, the J call TRBJ1-3; no definite D call. Germline-derived CDR1 and CDR2 are LNHNV and YYDKDF (reference sequence). With 0 bases removed from V and 1 base from J, the gap between germline ends came to 7 bases. The CDR3 is 15 residues long. CDR3 sequence: CATSRDVGSGNTIYF. The CDR3 DNA sequence: TGTGCCACCAGCAGAGATGTGGGGTCTGGAAACACCATATATTTT.

This clonotype was found a few times. This beta chain was picked up by a library intended for alpha chains and is off target, so its count carries little meaning. This chain joins TRBV28 and TRBJ2-5, with a weak D call TRBD2 (6 bases). This CDR3 has 13 residues. Trimming took 7 bases from V and 5 from J, leaving 14 bases between them. Germline-derived CDR1 and CDR2 are MDHEN and SYDVKM. The CDR3 DNA sequence: TGTGCCAGCATTCCGGGCGGAGGGGAGACCCAGTACTTC. Residues: CASIPGGGETQYF.

By share of the sample, this clonotype is medium-sized. This beta chain lies outside the target of a library built for alpha chains; its clone size means little. The chain is built from TRBV27 and TRBJ1-6; D might be TRBD1 (6 bases). This CDR3 is 11 amino acids long. V was clipped by 2 bases and J by 13 bases, with 6 bases between them. Germline V CDR1 and CDR2: MNHEY, SMNVEV (reference sequence). CDR3 amino acids: CASSLRGPLHF. Written as DNA, the CDR3 is TGTGCCAGCAGTTTAAGGGGGCCCCTCCACTTT.

This clonotype was seen many times. This beta chain is a stray sequence in a library constructed for alpha chains; its clone size is not meaningful. The chain recombines TRBV14 with TRBJ1-2; D not certain. Germline loops: CDR1 SGHDN, CDR2 FVKESK. V was pared by 0 bases and J by 7 bases, with 15 bases between. The CDR3 runs 15 residues. The CDR3, as DNA: TGTGCCAGCAGCCAAGATCAGGCAGTCCTATCTGGCTACACCTTC. As protein: CASSQDQAVLSGYTF.

With respect to this clonotype: This beta chain appears as a stray read in a library generated for alpha chains; its size is not informative. This chain links TRBV20-1 with TRBJ2-2; D ambiguous. The CDR3 has 14 residues. The V and J ends lost 5 bases and 0 bases respectively, with 10 bases between them. Germline V gives CDR1 DFQATT, CDR2 SNEGSKA (reference sequence). The CDR3 sequence is CSAPKEANTGELFF. The CDR3 DNA sequence: TGCAGTGCTCCGAAGGAAGCGAACACCGGGGAGCTGTTTTTT.

This clonotype was recorded at least ten times. In a library made to pick up alpha chains, this beta chain is a stray read with a size that means little. This chain connects TRBV5-1 to TRBJ2-2; D gene uncertain. In germline, CDR1 is SGHRS, CDR2 YFSETQ. Trimming stripped 8 bases from V and 3 bases from J, with 11 bases between. This CDR3 is 13 amino acids long. The CDR3 region is CASRASDTGELFF. CDR3 sequence (DNA): TGCGCCAGTCGCGCTTCGGACACCGGGGAGCTGTTTTTT.

Concerning this clonotype: Because this beta chain is a stray read in a library intended to capture alpha chains, its abundance should not be given much weight. The chain joins TRBV20-1 to TRBJ2-5, with D possibly matching TRBD2 (7 bases). The CDR3 runs 14 residues. The V gene lost 6 bases and the J gene lost 4 bases, with 18 bases spanning the gap. Germline CDR1 and CDR2: DFQATT and SNEGSKA (reference sequence). CDR3 DNA: TGCAGTGCGAGGAGGGGGGGGACGGGAGAGACCCAGTACTTC. Encoded protein: CSARRGGTGETQYF.

This clonotype has a count of ten or more. Within a library made for alpha chains, this beta chain is off target, and its count is uninformative. The chain combines TRBV6-2 or TRBV6-3 with TRBJ2-7, with 10 bases fitting TRBD2. V dropped 5 bases and J dropped 4; count of bases not matched to a gene: 8. This CDR3 contains 15 residues. Germline V gene data show CDR1 as MNHEY and CDR2 as SVGEGT. The CDR3 nucleotides read TGTGCCAGCAGTGCCGGGACTAGCGCCTTATACGAGCAGTACTTC. Protein sequence: CASSAGTSALYEQYF.

In its sample, this clonotype ranks as medium-sized. This beta chain appears as a stray read in a library generated for alpha chains; its size is not informative. The rearrangement uses TRBV19 and TRBJ1-2, with a weak D call TRBD1 (6 bases). CDR1 is LNHDA, CDR2 SQIVND, per germline (reference sequence). V was clipped by 7 bases and J by 7 bases, with 19 bases between them. The CDR3 sequence is 14 residues long. CDR3 in amino acids: CASTTLGTGFGYTF. The CDR3 DNA sequence: TGTGCCAGTACTACCCTGGGAACAGGGTTTGGCTACACCTTC.

This clonotype qualifies as medium-sized. This beta chain slipped into a library made for alpha chains as a stray read, so its size is not meaningful. The chain recombines TRBV4-2 with TRBJ1-1, with no clear D. The V gene lost 3 bases and the J gene lost 7 bases, with 9 bases spanning the gap. There are 12 residues in the CDR3. Per germline, CDR1 LGHNA and CDR2 YNFKEQ. In DNA, the CDR3 is TGTGCCAGCAGCCACCAAACACGTGAAGCTTTCTTT. It is translated as CASSHQTREAFF.

In its sample, this clonotype was seen many times. Because this beta chain is a stray read in a library intended to capture alpha chains, its abundance should not be given much weight. This sequence joins TRBV4-3 and TRBJ2-3, with D possibly TRBD2 on 5 matching bases. Between the trimmed V and J ends, which lost 2 bases and 6 bases, there was a span of 6 bases. Germline CDR1 LGHNA, CDR2 YSLEER. The CDR3 extends over 12 amino acids. The CDR3 region has the DNA TGCGCCAGCAGCCAAAAGCGGGATACGCAGTATTTT. It codes for CASSQKRDTQYF.

This clonotype was counted ten times or more. A library made for alpha chains picked up this beta chain off target, so its size means little. This chain links TRBV20-1 with TRBJ1-6; unclear D gene. CDR3 length: 12 amino acids. CDR1 and CDR2 from the germline V gene are DFQATT and SNEGSKA (reference sequence). Trimming stripped 2 bases from V and 8 bases from J, with 7 bases between. CDR3 region: CSARSWDSPLHF. DNA for the CDR3: TGCAGTGCTAGATCCTGGGATTCACCCCTCCACTTT.

On this clonotype itself: Because the library targeted alpha chains, this beta chain is an off-target read whose size means little. The DNA of the CDR3 is TGTGCCAGCAAACAGGCAAACTACGAGCAGTACTTC. Translation gives CASKQANYEQYF. This chain uses TRBV2 with TRBJ2-7; D might be TRBD1 (5 bases). The CDR3 extends over 12 amino acids. V lost 7 bases to trimming and J lost 3 bases, with 10 bases between them. The germline V gene encodes CDR1 SNHLY and CDR2 FYNNEI.

This clonotype is termed medium-sized. This beta chain turned up in a library designed for alpha chains; as an off-target read, its abundance says little. The chain is built from TRBV3-1 and TRBJ1-2; TRBD1 matches 9 bases. In germline, CDR1 is LGHDT, CDR2 YNNKEL (reference sequence). The junction had 7 bases not matched to a gene; V was cut back by 3 bases and J by 5 bases. The CDR3 loop spans 15 amino acids. The DNA of the CDR3 is TGTGCCAGCAGCCAGAGTGGGGGACAGGGTTATGGCTACACCTTC. Its translation: CASSQSGGQGYGYTF.

As to this clonotype: Being off target in a library aimed at alpha chains, this beta chain has a size of little meaning. V usage is TRBV27 and J usage is TRBJ1-2, with 8 bases that match TRBD1. Unmatched junction bases numbered 15, after V lost 8 bases and J lost 7 bases. The CDR3 extends over 15 amino acids. CDR1 and CDR2 (germline): MNHEY, SMNVEV (reference sequence). This chain's CDR3 is CASLLPLGQGAGYTF. The CDR3 coding sequence is TGTGCCAGCTTACTCCCCCTCGGACAGGGTGCTGGCTACACCTTC.

Many counts were recorded for this clonotype. Since it is a stray read in a library aimed at alpha chains, this beta chain has a size that is not meaningful. DNA of the CDR3: TGTGCCAGCAGCTTAGATTTCAGAGGCAATCAGCCCCAGCATTTT. Encoded protein: CASSLDFRGNQPQHF. This chain links TRBV7-8 with TRBJ1-5; D not certain. V was clipped by 1 base and J by 2 bases, with 9 bases between them. This CDR3 region has 15 residues. Germline CDR1 and CDR2: SGHVS and FQNEAQ.

In its sample, this clonotype ranks as medium-sized (0.01 to 0.1%). The size of this beta chain means little, since it is a stray read in a library made for alpha chains. Here the CDR3 DNA reads TGCGCCAGCAGCTTGACAGAGACTAACACTGAAGCTTTCTTT. It codes for CASSLTETNTEAFF. The chain recombines TRBV5-1 with TRBJ1-1, with D unclear. CDR1 is SGHRS and CDR2 is YFSETQ in the germline V gene. This CDR3 comprises 14 residues. V was shortened by 1 base and J by 2 bases, with 9 bases between the two germline ends. Combining the CDR3 with reference TRBV5-1 and TRBJ1-1 gives the whole variable domain KAGVTQTPRYLIKTRGQQVTLSCSPISGHRSVSWYQQTPGQGLQFLFEYFSETQRNKGNFPGRFSGRQFSNSRSEMNVSTLELGDSALYLCASSLTETNTEAFFGQGTRLTVV.

At least ten counts were recorded for this clonotype. As an off-target read in a library built for alpha chains, this beta chain has a frequency of little significance. This chain links TRBV12-3 or TRBV12-4 with TRBJ2-3; D is ambiguous. The V end lost 6 bases, the J end lost 2 bases, and 3 bases lay between the germline ends. CDR3 length equals 11 residues. The CDR3 loop is CASRATDTQYF. CDR3 DNA: TGTGCCAGCAGGGCCACAGATACGCAGTATTTT.

A few counts support this clonotype. A library prepared for alpha chains yielded this beta chain as an off-target read; its size is of little meaning. The V gene is TRBV6-6, the J gene TRBJ2-2; TRBD1 aligns across 9 bases. V was clipped by 5 bases and J by 3 bases; unmatched bases: 1. The CDR3 consists of 14 residues. Looked up from germline, CDR1 is MNHNY and CDR2 is SVGAGI (reference sequence). CDR3 DNA: TGTGCCAGCAGTAGGGACAGGGACACCGGGGAGCTGTTTTTT. It yields the protein CASSRDRDTGELFF.

Concerning this clonotype itself: Within a library made for alpha chains, this beta chain is off target, and its count is uninformative. The chain combines TRBV12-3 or TRBV12-4 with TRBJ2-2, with D unclear. CDR3 length: 15 residues. Trimming shortened V by 3 bases and J by 6 bases, and 14 bases separated the two germline ends. CDR3 amino acids: CASSLVVGFSGELFF. CDR3 DNA sequence: TGTGCCAGCAGTTTGGTCGTGGGTTTCTCCGGGGAGCTGTTTTTT.

Concerning this clonotype: Little can be read into the size of this beta chain, an off-target read in a library designed for alpha chains. The CDR3 nucleotides are TGCAGTGCCCAGGGTTTCGATGAGCAGTTCTTC. The encoded protein is CSAQGFDEQFF. The chain couples TRBV20-1 to TRBJ2-1; D may be TRBD1 (5 bases). The CDR3 covers 11 residues. With 6 bases removed from V and 8 bases from J, the gap between germline ends came to 11 bases. Germline lookup yields CDR1 DFQATT and CDR2 SNEGSKA (reference sequence).

This clonotype was seen more than once but under ten times. This beta chain was picked up by a library intended for alpha chains and is off target, so its count carries little meaning. This chain links TRBV6-5 with TRBJ2-2; no firm D call. This CDR3 is built from 12 residues. Germline V gene lookup returns CDR1 MNHEY and CDR2 SVGAGI. The V gene lost 6 bases and the J gene lost 7 bases, with 9 bases spanning the gap. CDR3 loop: CASSYTVGELFF. Here the CDR3 DNA reads TGTGCCAGCAGCTATACAGTCGGGGAGCTGTTTTTT.

To note about this clonotype: Within a library made for alpha chains, this beta chain is off target, and its count is uninformative. The chain uses TRBV5-4 and TRBJ2-1; 10 bases are a match to TRBD2. The CDR3 length is 15 residues. J gave up 4 bases and V 7 bases, and 8 bases lay outside the gene matches. CDR1 is SGHNT and CDR2 is YYREEE in the germline V gene (reference sequence). CDR3 region: CASGSVLAGYNEQFF. CDR3 coding DNA: TGTGCCAGCGGGAGCGTACTAGCGGGGTACAATGAGCAGTTCTTC.